This entry describes one T cell receptor beta chain. The antigen remains unidentified. The data belong to a study of beta chain features in type 1 diabetes. Regarding the study as a whole: All four CD4+ subsets of Type 1 diabetes patients contained TCRB CDR3s that were moderately but significantly shorter.

V dropped 4 bases and J dropped 7 bases, with 23 bases sitting between them. The CDR3 covers 16 residues. Germline CDR1 LGHNA, CDR2 YNFKEQ. cDNA synthesis used the whole RNA isolate, giving expressed TCRB sequences. Clones were sequenced by immunoSEQ multiplex PCR, and TCRdb holds only the in-frame ones, with some missing. This table holds 250,000 to 350,000 clones, approximately 14% found once. This chain links TRBV4-2 with TRBJ2-7; D perhaps matches TRBD1 (6 bases). The sample consisted of naive CD4+ T cells from blood. The receptor comes from a man aged 25 to 45 with type 1 diabetes. The CDR3 sequence: CASSRGPRDRVGEQYF. The CDR3 DNA reads as TGTGCCAGCAGCCGGGGGCCTCGGGACCGTGTCGGTGAGCAGTACTTC.